The 23 T cell receptor beta chains below all came from one sample that was sequenced in a study of shared clonotypes between healthy human individuals (dated by TCRdb to the early 2020s). The receptor library was made with the immunoSEQ multiplex PCR assay. Drawn from immuneACCESS, this table holds only the in-frame rearrangements with V and J called that TCRdb kept. Clones are partly lost; checked studies trace under half to an unresolved V gene and leave the rest unexplained. The sample yields under 650,000 clones; about 96% were counted once. The ten biggest clones cover 0.06% of the sample. The sequenced sample was naive CD4+ T cells sorted from blood. The cell subset or site label on this specimen signifies: CD45RA+ positively selected. The receptors derive from a woman in her twenties or thirties in good health.

The V and J genes are TRBV19 and TRBJ1-5; 7 positions agree with TRBD1. This CDR3 is 16 amino acids long. The V gene's germline CDR1 is LNHDA and CDR2 SQIVND (reference sequence). Trimming at V came to 4 bases and at J to 1 base, leaving 7 bases not matched to a gene. The CDR3 spells CASSNLRQGSNQPQHF. The CDR3 nucleotides read TGTGCCAGTAGTAATCTGCGACAGGGAAGCAATCAGCCCCAGCATTTT.

This clone was found once. The CDR3 loop reads CAISESGLVETQYF. The DNA of the CDR3 is TGTGCCATCAGTGAGTCGGGCCTCGTGGAGACCCAGTACTTC. The genes are TRBV10-3 and TRBJ2-5; D ambiguous. The CDR3 runs 14 residues. The V and J ends lost 0 bases and 5 bases respectively, with 10 bases between them. Germline V CDR1 and CDR2: ENHRY, SYGVKD.

The chain is built from TRBV6-5 and TRBJ1-6; 7 bases align to TRBD1. The J segment lost 7 bases and the V segment lost 3 bases, leaving 9 bases of the junction unmatched. The CDR3 has 16 amino acids. Looked up from germline, CDR1 is MNHEY and CDR2 is SVGAGI. The CDR3 here is CASSYSGAGGNSPLHF. Written as DNA, the CDR3 is TGTGCCAGCAGTTATTCTGGAGCAGGGGGAAATTCACCCCTCCACTTT.

This chain uses TRBV18 with TRBJ1-1, with no clear D. The CDR3 is 15 amino acids. Germline V CDR1 and CDR2: KGHSH, LQKENI. Trimming pared 1 base from V and 1 base from J, leaving 10 bases between. The CDR3 here is CASSPQDLTNTEAFF. The DNA of the CDR3 is TGTGCCAGCTCACCACAGGATTTGACGAACACTGAAGCTTTCTTT.

The chain couples TRBV18 to TRBJ2-7; 8 bases fit TRBD1. V dropped 6 bases and J dropped 6; count of bases not matched to a gene: 10. The length of the CDR3 is 14 residues. Germline assignment: CDR1 KGHSH and CDR2 LQKENI. Here the CDR3 DNA reads TGTGCCAGCTCCCTTCAGGGGGCCGGGGGCGAGCAGTACTTC. Translating it yields CASSLQGAGGEQYF.

V gene TRBV19 combines with J gene TRBJ2-5, with D possibly being TRBD2 (7 bases). The V gene's germline CDR1 is LNHDA and CDR2 SQIVND (reference sequence). CDR3 length: 15 residues. Trimming took 7 bases from V and 5 from J, leaving 20 bases between them. In DNA form, the CDR3 reads TGTGCCAGTACCCTGGGGGGGGCTGGTTCGGAGACCCAGTACTTC. Translated, it gives CASTLGGAGSETQYF.

V usage is TRBV19 and J usage is TRBJ1-1, with D unresolved. The V end was cut by 3 bases, the J end by 5 bases, with 13 bases between. The CDR3 totals 14 residues. The germline V gene has CDR1 LNHDA and CDR2 SQIVND (reference sequence). The CDR3 DNA follows: TGTGCCAGTAGTATCTCAGCGGGTCGGACTGAAGCTTTCTTT. Translated: CASSISAGRTEAFF.

On this clone itself: The sample holds other DNA sequences that translate to the same CDR3. This chain uses TRBV28 with TRBJ1-4; no definite D call. Germline CDR1 and CDR2: MDHEN and SYDVKM. The V end lost 6 bases, the J end lost 0 bases, and 11 bases lay between the germline ends. This CDR3 is 15 amino acids long. CDR3 sequence reads: CASSLDPATNEKLFF. CDR3 in DNA: TGTGCCAGCAGCTTGGACCCCGCAACTAATGAAAAACTGTTTTTT.

The genes are TRBV28 and TRBJ2-4; D is unclear. This CDR3 comprises 14 residues. V was cut by 3 bases and J by 0 bases, with 6 bases left in between. Germline-derived CDR1 and CDR2 are MDHEN and SYDVKM. CDR3 bases: TGTGCCAGCAGTTTGAGACTAGCCAAAAACATTCAGTACTTC. This sequence encodes CASSLRLAKNIQYF.

The rearrangement joins TRBV2 to TRBJ2-3; 9 bases align to TRBD2. The trim removed 2 bases at V and 7 bases at J, leaving 16 bases unmatched. The V gene's germline CDR1 is SNHLY and CDR2 FYNNEI. The CDR3 sequence is 18 residues long. CDR3 DNA: TGTGCCAGCAGTGAATGGGGAGGGGCTAGCGGGACCCACAATACGCAGTATTTT. The encoded protein is CASSEWGGASGTHNTQYF.

V usage is TRBV28 and J usage is TRBJ2-4; possibly TRBD1 or TRBD2 for D (5 bases each). The V and J ends lost 4 bases and 0 bases respectively, with 16 bases between them. CDR1 is MDHEN and CDR2 is SYDVKM in the germline V gene. The CDR3 is 17 amino acids. The CDR3 here is CASSSLYGTLAKNIQYF. The CDR3 DNA sequence: TGTGCCAGCAGTTCCCTCTATGGGACCTTAGCCAAAAACATTCAGTACTTC.

In DNA form, the CDR3 reads TGCGCCAGCAGCTTGGAAGGGAGCCAAGAGACCCAGTACTTC. Translated: CASSLEGSQETQYF. The rearrangement uses TRBV5-1 and TRBJ2-5; tentative D call: TRBD2 (5 bases). The CDR3 length is 14 residues. CDR1 is SGHRS and CDR2 is YFSETQ in the germline V gene. Deletions cut 0 bases from V and 1 base from J, with 7 bases between.

CDR3: CASSLVLAGVNNEQFF. Written as DNA, the CDR3 is TGCGCCAGCAGCCTTGTGCTAGCGGGAGTAAACAATGAGCAGTTCTTC. The chain joins TRBV5-1 to TRBJ2-1; 10 nucleotides align to TRBD2. Germline-derived CDR1 and CDR2 are SGHRS and YFSETQ. V shed 4 bases, J shed 5 bases, and the junction held 9 bases outside the gene matches. The CDR3 loop spans 16 amino acids.

A single count supports this clone. The chain has TRBV27 and TRBJ2-7, with D maybe TRBD1 (6 bases). CDR1 and CDR2 (germline): MNHEY, SMNVEV (reference sequence). This CDR3 has 14 amino acids. Between the trimmed V and J ends, which lost 3 bases and 0 bases, there was a span of 9 bases. CDR3 loop: CASSFNRASYEQYF. The CDR3 DNA is TGTGCCAGCAGTTTTAACAGGGCCTCCTACGAGCAGTACTTC.

The rearrangement uses TRBV5-1 and TRBJ2-1, with D maybe TRBD2 (6 bases). V was trimmed by 5 bases and J by 6 bases, leaving 18 bases between them. CDR1 is SGHRS and CDR2 is YFSETQ in the germline V gene. The CDR3 is 15 residues long. CDR3: CASSFQASVGNEQFF. The CDR3 coding sequence is TGCGCCAGCAGTTTTCAGGCTAGCGTGGGCAATGAGCAGTTCTTC.

The rearrangement uses TRBV11-2 and TRBJ2-3, with TRBD2 matching 8 bases. This CDR3 is built from 16 residues. CDR1 is SGHAT and CDR2 is FQNNGV in the germline V gene. V dropped 5 bases and J dropped 5; count of bases not matched to a gene: 12. CDR3 bases: TGTGCCAGCAGCCCACCCGGGGGGGGCCAGGGAGATACGCAGTATTTT. The encoded protein is CASSPPGGGQGDTQYF.

V usage is TRBV2 and J usage is TRBJ2-5; no definite D call. The J call may be faulty, since TRBJ2-7 better matches the DNA end. Per germline, CDR1 SNHLY and CDR2 FYNNEI. The CDR3 covers 13 residues. The CDR3 protein is CASRMLVTYEQYF. The CDR3 DNA follows: TGTGCCAGCAGAATGCTAGTCACCTACGAGCAGTACTTC.

The chain links TRBV27 to TRBJ2-2; the match to TRBD2 covers 13 bases. Germline CDR1 is MNHEY and CDR2 is SMNVEV (reference sequence). J gave up 2 bases and V 10 bases, and 7 bases lay outside the gene matches. The CDR3 consists of 16 residues. The CDR3 DNA follows: TGTGCCACCAGACTAGCGGGAGGTTCTAACACCGGGGAGCTGTTTTTT. Protein product: CATRLAGGSNTGELFF.

The rearrangement links TRBV15 to TRBJ2-1; 11 nucleotides line up with TRBD2. The CDR3 length is 15 residues. The V segment lost 1 base and the J segment 6 bases; nucleotides outside the gene matches: 2. Germline V gene lookup returns CDR1 LNHNV and CDR2 YYDKDF (reference sequence). CDR3 bases: TGTGCCACCAGCAGAGGACTAGCGGGGCGCAATGAGCAGTTCTTC. The encoded protein is CATSRGLAGRNEQFF.

This chain connects TRBV28 to TRBJ1-2, with 7 bases identical to TRBD1. Germline V gene lookup returns CDR1 MDHEN and CDR2 SYDVKM. V lost 5 bases, J lost 4 bases, and 10 bases stayed unmatched. The CDR3 loop spans 15 amino acids. Here the CDR3 reads CASSGADRVVYGYTF. The CDR3, as DNA: TGTGCCAGCAGTGGGGCAGACAGGGTGGTCTATGGCTACACCTTC.

The CDR3 here is CASRRTPEEEAFF. The DNA of the CDR3 is TGTGCCAGCAGACGTACCCCCGAGGAGGAAGCTTTCTTT. The J gene is TRBJ1-1, the V gene TRBV7-3; no firm D call. There are 13 residues in the CDR3. V was trimmed by 6 bases and J by 8 bases, leaving 16 bases between them. Germline V lookup: CDR1 SGHTA, CDR2 FQGTGA.

The V gene is TRBV5-1, the J gene TRBJ2-1; 7 positions agree with TRBD1. The germline CDR1 and CDR2 sequences are SGHRS and YFSETQ. The CDR3 loop spans 16 amino acids. V gave up 0 bases and J gave up 2 bases; unmatched junction bases: 5. The CDR3 here is CASSLVQQGPYNEQFF. The CDR3 bases are TGCGCCAGCAGCTTGGTCCAACAGGGGCCCTACAATGAGCAGTTCTTC.

This clone was observed once. The CDR3 is CASSPWSGRAGNEQFF. The DNA for the CDR3 is TGCGCCAGCAGCCCCTGGAGCGGGAGGGCCGGAAATGAGCAGTTCTTC. The chain has TRBV5-1 and TRBJ2-1; 10 nucleotides agree with TRBD2. The V segment lost 4 bases and the J segment 7 bases; nucleotides outside the gene matches: 11. CDR3 length equals 16 residues. Germline V gene lookup returns CDR1 SGHRS and CDR2 YFSETQ.